These 20 T cell receptor beta chains were all obtained from the same sample, sequenced in a study of T cells after somatic rescue of genetic block. TCRdb keeps only in-frame clones here, not all; method: immunoSEQ multiplex PCR. Of 88,000 or so clones in the sample, 85% to 90% were seen once. The sample was peripheral blood mononuclear cells (PBMCs). Receptor source: a woman aged 18-30 years.

The V call is TRBV7-3, the J call TRBJ2-5; D may match TRBD1 or TRBD2 (5 bases each). Germline V gene data show CDR1 as SGHTA and CDR2 as FQGTGA. This CDR3 spans 16 amino acids. Trimming removed 3 bases from V and 5 bases from J, with 19 bases in between. CDR3 region: CASSFGGRYSGETQYF. The CDR3 nucleotides are TGTGCCAGCAGCTTTGGGGGTCGCTACTCAGGGGAGACCCAGTACTTC.

This CDR3 reads CASSLIPTGELFF. CDR3 nucleotide sequence: TGTGCCAGCAGTTTGATCCCCACCGGGGAGCTGTTTTTT. The chain recombines TRBV28 with TRBJ2-2; D gene uncertain. The germline CDR1 and CDR2 sequences are MDHEN and SYDVKM. V was pared by 3 bases and J by 4 bases, with 6 bases between. The CDR3 has 13 amino acids.

V is TRBV16 and J is TRBJ1-3; D is ambiguous. V was trimmed by 5 bases and J by 1 base, leaving 15 bases between them. Germline V gene lookup returns CDR1 KGHSY and CDR2 FQNENV. The CDR3 contains 16 residues. The CDR3 loop is CASSFGSYVSGNTIYF. The CDR3 DNA is TGTGCCAGCAGCTTTGGCTCCTATGTATCTGGAAACACCATATATTTT.

The chain has TRBV19 and TRBJ1-5, with D possibly matching TRBD1 (5 bases). Germline assignment: CDR1 LNHDA and CDR2 SQIVND (reference sequence). This CDR3 has 18 residues. V lost 6 bases, J lost 2 bases, and 23 bases lay in between. In nucleotides, the CDR3 is TGTGCCAGTAGCCCCCCACCCCTGCGACGGGGGGGCAATCAGCCCCAGCATTTT. It translates to CASSPPPLRRGGNQPQHF.

This chain joins TRBV6-6 and TRBJ1-4; D is perhaps TRBD1 (6 bases). Germline values: CDR1 MNHNY, CDR2 SVGAGI (reference sequence). V lost 6 bases to trimming and J lost 0 bases, with 8 bases between them. CDR3 length: 14 amino acids. The CDR3 spells CASRQGSTNEKLFF. CDR3 nucleotide sequence: TGTGCCAGCAGACAGGGTTCAACTAATGAAAAACTGTTTTTT.

J is TRBJ2-3 and V is TRBV4-2; the D is unclear. Germline loops: CDR1 LGHNA, CDR2 YNFKEQ. With 2 bases removed from V and 1 base from J, the gap between germline ends came to 19 bases. This CDR3 is 18 amino acids long. The CDR3 here is CASSQTHSTDEGTDTQYF. The CDR3 DNA follows: TGTGCCAGCAGCCAAACCCACTCAACAGATGAAGGCACAGATACGCAGTATTTT.

The chain links TRBV5-1 to TRBJ1-4; D uncertain. CDR1 is SGHRS and CDR2 is YFSETQ in the germline V gene. The V gene lost 0 bases and the J gene lost 0 bases, with 12 bases spanning the gap. This CDR3 has 17 amino acids. CDR3 coding DNA: TGCGCCAGCAGCTTGGCATGGGAGGACCCAACTAATGAAAAACTGTTTTTT. This translates into CASSLAWEDPTNEKLFF.

This clone was detected once. The chain recombines TRBV9 with TRBJ2-1; weak D call: TRBD1 (5 bases). V was shortened by 0 bases and J by 3 bases, with 10 bases between the two germline ends. Germline V gives CDR1 SGDLS, CDR2 YYNGEE. The length of the CDR3 is 15 residues. The DNA for the CDR3 is TGTGCCAGCAGCGTAGAAGGGGTCATCTACAATGAGCAGTTCTTC. Translation: CASSVEGVIYNEQFF.

The gene calls are TRBV5-6 and TRBJ1-2, with D hard to call. V was cut by 0 bases and J by 6 bases, with 18 bases left in between. This CDR3 has 16 amino acids. The germline gives CDR1 SGHDT, CDR2 YYEEEE. Here the CDR3 reads CASSLESEGRRNGYTF. Written as DNA, the CDR3 is TGTGCCAGCAGCTTGGAGTCGGAAGGGCGGAGGAATGGCTACACCTTC. Based on the CDR3 plus reference TRBV5-6 and TRBJ1-2, the full variable domain is DAGVTQSPTHLIKTRGQQVTLRCSPKSGHDTVSWYQQALGQGPQFIFQYYEEEERQRGNFPDRFSGHQFPNYSSELNVNALLLGDSALYLCASSLESEGRRNGYTFGSGTRLTVV.

The V and J genes are TRBV28 and TRBJ1-5; 12 bases line up with TRBD1. Germline V CDR1 and CDR2: MDHEN, SYDVKM. J gave up 7 bases and V 8 bases, and 9 bases lay outside the gene matches. The CDR3 spans 15 residues. CDR3 amino acids: CASHHPGQGAQPQHF. The CDR3 DNA sequence: TGTGCCAGCCATCACCCGGGACAGGGGGCCCAGCCCCAGCATTTT. Supplemented by reference TRBV28 and TRBJ1-5, the full variable domain reads DVKVTQSSRYLVKRTGEKVFLECVQDMDHENMFWYRQDPGLGLRLIYFSYDVKMKEKGDIPEGYSVSREKKERFSLILESASTNQTSMYLCASHHPGQGAQPQHFGDGTRLSIL.

This clone was counted a single time. V usage is TRBV28 and J usage is TRBJ1-2, with 7 bases identical to TRBD1. The CDR3 totals 16 residues. Germline V gene lookup returns CDR1 MDHEN and CDR2 SYDVKM. The V segment lost 3 bases and the J segment 3 bases; nucleotides outside the gene matches: 10. This chain's CDR3 is CASSFPPPQGHYGYTF. The CDR3 bases are TGTGCCAGCAGTTTTCCCCCCCCACAGGGGCACTATGGCTACACCTTC.

The gene calls are TRBV5-4 and TRBJ1-1, with D unresolved. The CDR3 length is 14 residues. Germline V CDR1 and CDR2: SGHNT, YYREEE (reference sequence). V lost 4 bases to trimming and J lost 1 base, with 11 bases between them. In nucleotides, the CDR3 is TGTGCCAGCAGCCCCCCGCGGGCGAACACTGAAGCTTTCTTT. This gives the protein CASSPPRANTEAFF.

V is TRBV6-1 and J is TRBJ2-1; D remains ambiguous. V shed 2 bases and J shed 2 bases, with 10 bases lying between them. Germline-derived CDR1 and CDR2 are MNHNS and SASEGT. The CDR3 contains 15 residues. The CDR3 nucleotides read TGTGCCAGCAGTGAAACGGCCATCACCTACAATGAGCAGTTCTTC. Protein product: CASSETAITYNEQFF.

The chain combines TRBV4-3 with TRBJ1-4, with unresolved D. The germline V gene encodes CDR1 LGHNA and CDR2 YSLEER. This CDR3 is 15 amino acids long. The ends were cut back, 1 base at V and 4 bases at J, with 10 bases in the middle. CDR3 region: CASSQAVVFNEKLFF. CDR3 nucleotide sequence: TGCGCCAGCAGCCAAGCCGTAGTGTTTAATGAAAAACTGTTTTTT.

The rearrangement joins TRBV11-2 to TRBJ1-1; D gene unclear. Trimming left V 3 bases short and J 3 bases short, with 5 bases between. This CDR3 spans 12 amino acids. CDR1 SGHAT and CDR2 FQNNGV come from the germline V gene. The CDR3 sequence: CASSFADTEAFF. CDR3 nucleotides: TGTGCCAGCAGCTTTGCGGACACTGAAGCTTTCTTT.

The V gene is TRBV4-2, the J gene TRBJ1-5; no clear D gene. Germline lookup yields CDR1 LGHNA and CDR2 YNFKEQ. The CDR3 has 13 residues. V was cut by 3 bases and J by 7 bases, with 10 bases left in between. The CDR3 reads CASSQGKGQPQHF. The DNA of the CDR3 is TGTGCCAGCAGCCAGGGTAAAGGGCAGCCCCAGCATTTT.

The chain joins TRBV11-2 to TRBJ1-2; D remains unclear. Germline values: CDR1 SGHAT, CDR2 FQNNGV. The CDR3 length is 17 residues. V was trimmed by 1 base and J by 0 bases, leaving 15 bases between them. Here the CDR3 reads CASSLGTQYSPNYGYTF. CDR3 DNA sequence: TGTGCCAGCAGCTTAGGGACTCAATATAGCCCTAACTATGGCTACACCTTC.

The chain is built from TRBV5-1 and TRBJ1-1, with a possible D match to TRBD1 (6 bases). V dropped 2 bases and J dropped 5 bases, with 16 bases sitting between them. The CDR3 loop spans 15 amino acids. Germline assignment: CDR1 SGHRS and CDR2 YFSETQ. Written as DNA, the CDR3 is TGCGCCAGCAGCTTTATCAGGGGAGCAGGGACTGAAGCTTTCTTT. This sequence encodes CASSFIRGAGTEAFF.

In regard to this clone: This may be a read error: a much more frequent sequence differs by one nucleotide. The same CDR3 can be traced to other DNA sequences in this sample. The chain joins TRBV11-3 to TRBJ2-1; D may match TRBD1 or TRBD2 (5 bases each). Germline V gives CDR1 SGHNT, CDR2 YENEEA. V was shortened by 6 bases and J by 2 bases, with 8 bases between the two germline ends. This CDR3 has 13 amino acids. CDR3 region: CASSLGPYNEQFF. CDR3 DNA sequence: TGTGCCAGCAGTTTGGGACCCTACAATGAGCAGTTCTTC.

J is TRBJ2-2 and V is TRBV27; maybe TRBD2 (6 bases). The V end lost 6 bases, the J end lost 6 bases, and 14 bases lay between the germline ends. From germline, CDR1 is MNHEY and CDR2 SMNVEV (reference sequence). This CDR3 has 14 amino acids. CDR3 residues: CASSTGLLPGELFF. The CDR3 DNA sequence: TGTGCCAGCAGCACGGGACTCCTTCCCGGGGAGCTGTTTTTT.